This T cell receptor beta chain was obtained from a study of control samples from healthy donors and cancer patients. The count of this clone is one. This CDR3 spans 14 amino acids. The V segment lost 3 bases and the J segment 4 bases; nucleotides outside the gene matches: 5. From germline, CDR1 is SGHRS and CDR2 YFSETQ. The table came from immunoSEQ multiplex PCR; TCRdb's copy has only in-frame clones and leaves some out. The sample includes tens of thousands of clones, 80% to 90% seen only once; the top ten take roughly 2%. The sequence was collected from a woman aged 55-70 years with head and neck cancer. V gene TRBV5-1 combines with J gene TRBJ1-2, with 8 positions matching TRBD1. The source material was PBMCs. For the CDR3, the DNA is TGCGCCAGCAGCTCCGGACAGGGACCCTATGGCTACACCTTC. This gives the protein CASSSGQGPYGYTF.